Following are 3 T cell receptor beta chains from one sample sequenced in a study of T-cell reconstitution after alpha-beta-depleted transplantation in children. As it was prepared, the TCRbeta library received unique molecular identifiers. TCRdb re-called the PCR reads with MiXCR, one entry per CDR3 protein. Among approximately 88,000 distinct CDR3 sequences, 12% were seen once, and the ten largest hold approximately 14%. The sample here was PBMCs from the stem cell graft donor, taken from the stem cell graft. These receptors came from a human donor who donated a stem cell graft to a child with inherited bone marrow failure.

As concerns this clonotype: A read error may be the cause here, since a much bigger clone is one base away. The CDR3 DNA reads TGCTGTGCTAGAGATTATCAAGCCACGAACACCGGGGAGCTGTTTTTT. Protein sequence: CCARDYQATNTGELFF. The chain couples TRBV20-1 to TRBJ2-2; D gene uncertain. This CDR3 comprises 16 residues. Germline V gene sequence: CDR1 DFQATT, CDR2 SNEGSKA (reference sequence).

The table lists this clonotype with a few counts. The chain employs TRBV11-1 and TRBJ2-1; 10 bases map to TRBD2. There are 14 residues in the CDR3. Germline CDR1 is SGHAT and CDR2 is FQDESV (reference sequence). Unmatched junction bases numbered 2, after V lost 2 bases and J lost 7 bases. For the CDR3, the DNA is TGTGCCAGCAGCTTACTAGCGGGAGTGAATGAGCAGTTCTTC. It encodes CASSLLAGVNEQFF.

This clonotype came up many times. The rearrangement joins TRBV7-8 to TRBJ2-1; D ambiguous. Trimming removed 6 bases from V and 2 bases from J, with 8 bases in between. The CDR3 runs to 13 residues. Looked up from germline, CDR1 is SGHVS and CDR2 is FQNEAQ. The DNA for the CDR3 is TGTGCCAGCAGTCCAACAGCCTACAATGAGCAGTTCTTC. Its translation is CASSPTAYNEQFF.